The 7 T cell receptor beta chains reported below all come from one sample, sequenced in a study of blood T cell repertoires in COVID-19. Clones were read by immunoSEQ multiplex PCR, and TCRdb kept only the in-frame ones, dropping some. The data hold about 220,000 clones, with around 86% observed a single time. Sequencing used peripheral blood. These receptor sequences come from a human donor in a cohort sampled during active COVID-19.

The rearrangement links TRBV6-5 to TRBJ2-3, with 11 bases fitting TRBD2. The CDR3 is made up of 14 amino acids. V was clipped by 6 bases and J by 6 bases; unmatched bases: 5. Germline V CDR1 and CDR2: MNHEY, SVGAGI. CDR3 in DNA: TGTGCCAGCAGCGCCCGACTAGCGGGGGATACGCAGTATTTT. Its protein product is CASSARLAGDTQYF.

The chain recombines TRBV2 with TRBJ2-7, with D possibly matching TRBD1 (7 bases). The CDR3 runs to 14 residues. The V end was cut by 7 bases, the J end by 5 bases, with 18 bases between. The germline V gene has CDR1 SNHLY and CDR2 FYNNEI. CDR3 in amino acids: CASTGPGGTNEQYF. CDR3 coding DNA: TGTGCCAGCACCGGGCCAGGGGGGACGAACGAGCAGTACTTC.

The CDR3 DNA reads as TGCAGCGTCCGGGCGGGGGAAACTGAAGCTTTCTTT. Protein: CSVRAGETEAFF. V and J are TRBV29-1 and TRBJ1-1, with TRBD1 as a possible D gene (5 bases). This CDR3 contains 12 residues. Looked up from germline, CDR1 is SQVTM and CDR2 is ANQGSEA. The V end was cut by 6 bases, the J end by 5 bases, with 13 bases between.

This chain uses TRBV7-9 with TRBJ1-4, with a possible D match to TRBD1 (6 bases). Germline CDR1 reads SEHNR; CDR2 reads FQNEAQ (reference sequence). The CDR3 is 15 residues long. V lost 5 bases and J lost 8, with 18 bases in between. CDR3 DNA sequence: TGTGCCAGCAGCGATCTCAGGGGAATGGAGGAAAAACTGTTTTTT. Translating it yields CASSDLRGMEEKLFF. The entire variable domain, with the rest obtained from reference TRBV7-9 and TRBJ1-4, is as follows: DTGVSQNPRHKITKRGQNVTFRCDPISEHNRLYWYRQTLGQGPEFLTYFQNEAQLEKSRLLSDRFSAERPKGSFSTLEIQRTEQGDSAMYLCASSDLRGMEEKLFFGSGTQLSVL.

CDR3 nucleotides: TGTGCCAGTAGGAAAGGGACAGGGGGCAATCAGCCCCAGCATTTT. Protein sequence: CASRKGTGGNQPQHF. V and J are TRBV19 and TRBJ1-5, with 10 nucleotides matching TRBD1. Trimming cost V 6 bases and J 2 bases; bases outside gene matches: 4. This CDR3 contains 15 residues. Germline V CDR1 and CDR2: LNHDA, SQIVND (reference sequence).

The V gene is TRBV7-8, the J gene TRBJ2-7; 8 bases are a match to TRBD1. Unmatched junction bases numbered 3, after V lost 5 bases and J lost 9 bases. In germline, CDR1 is SGHVS, CDR2 FQNEAQ. This CDR3 spans 11 amino acids. Here the CDR3 DNA reads TGTGCCAGCAGCGGAGGACAGGGGCAGTACTTC. Amino acid sequence: CASSGGQGQYF.

The CDR3 region is CASSPTPWREQETQYF. The DNA for the CDR3 is TGTGCCAGCAGCCCCACCCCTTGGCGGGAGCAAGAGACCCAGTACTTC. This chain joins TRBV6-2 or TRBV6-3 and TRBJ2-5; 7 bases agree with TRBD2. The CDR3 runs 16 residues. Germline CDR1 reads MNHEY; CDR2 reads SVGEGT. J was trimmed by 2 bases and V by 6 bases; bases with no gene match: 12.